Shown below are 17 T cell receptor beta chains from a single sample sequenced in a study of cytomegalovirus exposure and HLA in healthy donors. Researchers ran the PCR with 60 Vbeta and 13 Jbeta primers. Method: immunoSEQ multiplex PCR; TCRdb's copy keeps in-frame clones and lacks some. The sample includes 130,000 to 150,000 clones, about 74% of them seen just once. The sample comprised PBMCs. These receptor sequences come from a man aged 18 to 29 in good health and CMV-seropositive.

The chain carries TRBV7-2 and TRBJ1-1; D might be TRBD1 (5 bases). Germline V gene lookup returns CDR1 SGHTA and CDR2 FQGNSA. Trimming removed 3 bases at V and 3 bases at J, with 11 bases between. This CDR3 comprises 14 residues. CDR3: CASSFRGGDTEAFF. In DNA form, the CDR3 reads TGTGCCAGCAGCTTTAGGGGCGGGGACACTGAAGCTTTCTTT.

The chain joins TRBV9 to TRBJ1-1, with TRBD1 as a possible D gene (5 bases). The CDR3 is 14 amino acids. Germline lookup yields CDR1 SGDLS and CDR2 YYNGEE. Deletions cut 4 bases from V and 6 bases from J, with 16 bases between. CDR3 in amino acids: CASSPRSGVAEAFF. In DNA, the CDR3 is TGTGCCAGCAGCCCTCGGTCGGGGGTGGCTGAAGCTTTCTTT.

The V call is TRBV7-2, the J call TRBJ1-1; D unclear. The V end was cut by 4 bases, the J end by 0 bases, with 6 bases between. Germline V CDR1 and CDR2: SGHTA, FQGNSA. The CDR3 totals 13 residues. The CDR3 here is CASSSRVNTEAFF. The CDR3 DNA reads as TGTGCCAGCAGCTCCCGGGTGAACACTGAAGCTTTCTTT.

This chain uses TRBV5-1 with TRBJ2-7; perhaps TRBD2 as D (6 bases). The length of the CDR3 is 14 residues. Per germline, CDR1 SGHRS and CDR2 YFSETQ. The V end was cut by 4 bases, the J end by 0 bases, with 11 bases between. The DNA for the CDR3 is TGCGCCAGCAGCCTGACTAGTTCCTCCTACGAGCAGTACTTC. Its protein product is CASSLTSSSYEQYF. The whole variable domain, remainder taken from reference TRBV5-1 and TRBJ2-7, is KAGVTQTPRYLIKTRGQQVTLSCSPISGHRSVSWYQQTPGQGLQFLFEYFSETQRNKGNFPGRFSGRQFSNSRSEMNVSTLELGDSALYLCASSLTSSSYEQYFGPGTRLTVT.

This clone was seen more than once but under ten times. V gene TRBV5-8 combines with J gene TRBJ1-1, with no clear D. V was trimmed by 1 base and J by 11 bases, leaving 18 bases between them. The germline V gene has CDR1 SGHTS and CDR2 YDEGEE. This CDR3 is built from 14 residues. The CDR3 here is CASSLSAILSGAFF. The CDR3 DNA reads TGTGCCAGCAGCTTGTCGGCGATACTTTCCGGGGCTTTCTTT.

This chain's CDR3 is CASSPPPVHEQYF. In DNA, the CDR3 is TGTGCCAGCAGTCCCCCACCGGTCCACGAGCAGTACTTC. This chain connects TRBV7-2 to TRBJ2-7, with no clear D. The CDR3 runs 13 residues. Trimming stripped 6 bases from V and 5 bases from J, with 14 bases between. Per the germline V gene, CDR1 is SGHTA and CDR2 is FQGNSA.

The chain couples TRBV6-5 to TRBJ1-5; a possible D gene is TRBD1 (6 bases). Germline CDR1 and CDR2: MNHEY and SVGAGI. The CDR3 sequence is 14 residues long. Deletions cut 8 bases from V and 0 bases from J, with 11 bases between. CDR3 nucleotide sequence: TGTGCCAGCGCCAGGGGTTATAGCAATCAGCCCCAGCATTTT. The encoded protein is CASARGYSNQPQHF.

The J gene is TRBJ2-3, the V gene TRBV30; TRBD2 is a possible D gene (5 bases). CDR1 and CDR2 (germline): GTSNPN, SVGIG (reference sequence). The CDR3 runs to 14 residues. V was pared by 3 bases and J by 1 base, with 11 bases between. Here the CDR3 reads CAWSRVGGTDTQYF. The CDR3 coding sequence is TGTGCCTGGAGCCGGGTGGGAGGCACAGATACGCAGTATTTT. Using reference TRBV30 and TRBJ2-3 for the parts outside the CDR3, the full variable domain is SQTIHQWPATLVQPVGSPLSLECTVEGTSNPNLYWYRQAAGRGLQLLFYSVGIGQISSEVPQNLSASRPQDRQFILSSKKLLLSDSGFYLCAWSRVGGTDTQYFGPGTRLTVL.

The V and J genes are TRBV30 and TRBJ2-1, with a weak D call TRBD2 (5 bases). Germline loops: CDR1 GTSNPN, CDR2 SVGIG (reference sequence). This CDR3 is 11 amino acids long. Trimming removed 2 bases at V and 11 bases at J, with 10 bases between. The CDR3 is CAWSMTKQQFF. CDR3 DNA sequence: TGTGCCTGGAGTATGACTAAGCAGCAGTTCTTC.

The chain couples TRBV27 to TRBJ2-3; D gene uncertain. CDR1 is MNHEY, CDR2 SMNVEV, per germline (reference sequence). Trimming took 4 bases from V and 0 from J, leaving 11 bases between them. CDR3 length: 15 residues. This CDR3 is CASSSGLISTDTQYF. CDR3 in DNA: TGTGCCAGCAGTTCAGGTCTCATTAGCACAGATACGCAGTATTTT.

V and J are TRBV18 and TRBJ2-3; 12 nucleotides line up with TRBD2. Germline CDR1 and CDR2: KGHSH and LQKENI. The CDR3 consists of 17 residues. The V gene end was trimmed by 6 bases and the J gene end by 2 bases; junction bases not matched to a gene: 9. In DNA form, the CDR3 reads TGTGCCAGCTCCCCCCTGACTAGCGGGAGAGACACAGATACGCAGTATTTT. It specifies CASSPLTSGRDTDTQYF.

The J gene is TRBJ2-3, the V gene TRBV7-2, with 15 nucleotides matching TRBD2. This CDR3 spans 17 amino acids. CDR1 is SGHTA and CDR2 is FQGNSA in the germline V gene. V shed 5 bases and J 4 bases; nucleotides not matched to a gene: 7. In DNA form, the CDR3 reads TGTGCCAGCAGCACCTCCGGGACTAGCGGGGGGTCAGATACGCAGTATTTT. It translates to CASSTSGTSGGSDTQYF.

V usage is TRBV6-5 and J usage is TRBJ2-7; 7 nucleotides line up with TRBD1. CDR1 and CDR2 (germline): MNHEY, SVGAGI. The CDR3 has 13 residues. The junction had 2 bases not matched to a gene; V was cut back by 0 bases and J by 6 bases. The CDR3 DNA follows: TGTGCCAGCAGTTACTCGACAGGGCCCGAGCAGTACTTC. Its protein is CASSYSTGPEQYF.

This rearrangement joins TRBV4-1 to TRBJ2-7; D ambiguous. The V end lost 4 bases, the J end lost 6 bases, and 13 bases lay between the germline ends. The CDR3 has 13 residues. CDR1 is MGHRA and CDR2 is YSYEKL in the germline V gene. The CDR3 sequence is CASSPRASGEQYF. The CDR3 region has the DNA TGCGCCAGCAGCCCCCGAGCTTCCGGCGAGCAGTACTTC.

The chain employs TRBV10-3 and TRBJ1-2; maybe TRBD1 (6 bases). CDR1 is ENHRY and CDR2 is SYGVKD in the germline V gene. CDR3 length: 13 amino acids. V lost 4 bases and J lost 5, with 11 bases in between. Here the CDR3 DNA reads TGTGCCATCAGTGGCAGGGGAGGGTATGGCTACACCTTC. Protein product: CAISGRGGYGYTF.

The rearrangement uses TRBV5-1 and TRBJ2-1; TRBD1 matches 7 bases. CDR3 size: 13 residues. Trimming removed 4 bases from V and 9 bases from J; junction bases left unmatched: 7. The germline V gene encodes CDR1 SGHRS and CDR2 YFSETQ. The CDR3 coding sequence is TGCGCCAGCAGCCTTGGACAGGCCGGTGAGCAGTTCTTC. Its translation is CASSLGQAGEQFF.

The genes are TRBV14 and TRBJ2-7; D perhaps matches TRBD2 (5 bases). Germline CDR1 and CDR2: SGHDN and FVKESK. This CDR3 is 15 amino acids long. With 4 bases removed from V and 2 bases from J, the gap between germline ends came to 15 bases. CDR3 sequence reads: CASSPLGRGTYEQYF. The CDR3 DNA reads as TGTGCCAGCAGCCCTCTGGGCCGGGGAACCTACGAGCAGTACTTC.